Shown below are 13 T cell receptor beta chains from a single sample sequenced in a study of regulatory T cells in long-lasting Graves disease. Stated time point: newly diagnosed GD, antithyroid drugs for less than 3 months. Isolated PBMC RNA provided the starting material for the TCR library. iRepertoire HTBI primers and Arm-PCR of CDR3 regions built TCR beta libraries. One entry per CDR3 protein results from TCRdb running MiXCR on the multiplex PCR reads. The data show roughly 560,000 distinct CDR3 sequences, about 15% seen once. These data also formed part of another study, on T cells in Graves' hyperthyroidism and ophthalmopathy.

Here the sequenced sample was peripheral blood mononuclear cells (PBMCs), taken at new diagnosis, from a patient treated with antithyroid drugs. Receptor source: a woman aged 35-60 years with Graves disease.

This clonotype was found a few times. CDR3 nucleotides: TGTGCCAGCAGCTTAGCCCGGATTGGAAGTGGCTACACCTTC. This codes for CASSLARIGSGYTF. This chain uses TRBV7-3 with TRBJ1-2, with unresolved D. Trimming removed 2 bases at V and 7 bases at J, with 14 bases between. The CDR3 contains 14 residues. Germline CDR1 reads SGHTA; CDR2 reads FQGTGA.

Notes on this clonotype: This may come from a read error, since a much larger clone is one base off. V and J are TRBV4-1 and TRBJ2-3; D is tentatively TRBD1 or TRBD2 (5 bases each). CDR1 is MGHRA, CDR2 YSYEKL, per germline. The CDR3 totals 15 residues. CDR3 coding DNA: TGCGCCAGCAGCTTGGACCAGGGACCCACAGATACGCGGTATTTT. Its translation is CASSLDQGPTDTRYF.

This clonotype has a handful of counts. The genes are TRBV20-1 and TRBJ2-1; 13 positions agree with TRBD2. Germline V gene sequence: CDR1 DFQATT, CDR2 SNEGSKA (reference sequence). V shed 2 bases, J shed 8 bases, and the junction held 6 bases outside the gene matches. The CDR3 covers 15 residues. DNA for the CDR3: TGCAGTGCTAGACCAACTAGCGGGGGGGCAGATGAGCAGTTCTTC. This translates into CSARPTSGGADEQFF.

This clonotype was found a few times. CDR3 DNA: TGTGCCAGCAGCCAGGTCGGGGCGCGCGAGCAGTACTTC. It encodes CASSQVGAREQYF. This rearrangement joins TRBV3-1 to TRBJ2-7; either TRBD1 or TRBD2 may supply D (5 bases each). The V and J ends lost 3 bases and 6 bases respectively, with 12 bases between them. The CDR3 runs to 13 residues. Looked up from germline, CDR1 is LGHDT and CDR2 is YNNKEL (reference sequence).

The V gene is TRBV12-3 or TRBV12-4, the J gene TRBJ2-5; a possible D gene is TRBD2 (5 bases). The CDR3 runs 13 residues. The V end was cut by 7 bases, the J end by 1 base, with 10 bases between. The CDR3 DNA follows: TGTGCCAGCATTCTACGGGGCCAAGAGACCCAGTACTTC. It codes for CASILRGQETQYF.

The chain couples TRBV4-2 to TRBJ2-5; no reliable D call. The CDR3 sequence is 15 residues long. The V and J ends lost 3 bases and 2 bases respectively, with 13 bases between them. CDR1 LGHNA and CDR2 YNFKEQ come from the germline V gene. The CDR3 is CASSHVSGLQETQYF. The CDR3 bases are TGTGCCAGCAGCCATGTTTCTGGGCTTCAAGAGACCCAGTACTTC.

This clonotype was seen repeatedly, ten times or more. The CDR3 region has the DNA TGCAGTGCTAGAGATCGGGACAGGGGCTTTTACAATGAGCAGTTCTTC. The encoded protein is CSARDRDRGFYNEQFF. The chain uses TRBV20-1 and TRBJ2-1; 10 bases fit TRBD1. CDR3 length: 16 residues. V dropped 0 bases and J dropped 4; count of bases not matched to a gene: 6. Germline lookup yields CDR1 DFQATT and CDR2 SNEGSKA (reference sequence).

J is TRBJ2-5 and V is TRBV5-1; D gene ambiguous. Between the trimmed V and J ends, which lost 3 bases and 5 bases, there was a span of 11 bases. Germline assignment: CDR1 SGHRS and CDR2 YFSETQ. The CDR3 totals 13 residues. The CDR3 sequence: CASSSTGLETQYF. DNA for the CDR3: TGCGCCAGCAGCTCCACTGGGTTGGAGACCCAGTACTTC.

The chain links TRBV19 to TRBJ1-2; TRBD1 aligns across 12 bases. CDR1 and CDR2 from the germline V gene are LNHDA and SQIVND (reference sequence). Trimming took 2 bases from V and 3 from J; bases not matched to a gene: 7. The CDR3 length is 17 residues. The CDR3 reads CASSILGTGGEDYGYTF. The CDR3 DNA reads as TGTGCCAGTAGTATACTCGGGACAGGGGGCGAGGACTATGGCTACACCTTC.

This clonotype was observed many times. The CDR3 does not end in the conserved phenylalanine or tryptophan, so this is likely a read error. V usage is TRBV5-1 and J usage is TRBJ1-5; 8 bases fit TRBD1. There are 17 residues in the CDR3. Looked up from germline, CDR1 is SGHRS and CDR2 is YFSETQ. V shed 7 bases, J shed 1 base, and the junction held 13 bases outside the gene matches. CDR3 region: CASFAPFRDRSNQPQHL. CDR3 nucleotide sequence: TGCGCCAGCTTCGCTCCCTTCCGGGACAGGAGCAATCAGCCCCAGCATCTT.

The rearrangement links TRBV10-2 to TRBJ2-5; 8 bases agree with TRBD2. The length of the CDR3 is 15 residues. The ends lost 7 bases at V and 4 bases at J; junction bases unmatched: 11. Germline-derived CDR1 and CDR2 are WSHSY and SAAADI. The CDR3 is CASNAVGGGSETQYF. The CDR3, as DNA: TGCGCCAGCAATGCGGTCGGCGGGGGGTCAGAGACCCAGTACTTC.

This clonotype was counted between two and nine times. The chain joins TRBV27 to TRBJ1-1, with D possibly matching TRBD1 (5 bases). The CDR3 is made up of 14 amino acids. Germline V gives CDR1 MNHEY, CDR2 SMNVEV (reference sequence). V gave up 6 bases and J gave up 7 bases, with 18 bases separating them. Here the CDR3 reads CASRQRPGSFEAFF. The CDR3 DNA follows: TGTGCCAGCAGACAACGTCCAGGGAGCTTTGAAGCTTTCTTT.

This chain joins TRBV6-2 or TRBV6-3 and TRBJ2-1; 8 bases map to TRBD1. V shed 7 bases, J shed 1 base, and the junction held 6 bases outside the gene matches. Per germline, CDR1 MNHEY and CDR2 SVGEGT. The CDR3 has 15 residues. CDR3 DNA: TGTGCCAGCATTGAGGACAGGGCTTCCTACAATGAGCAGTTCTTC. This translates into CASIEDRASYNEQFF.